This T cell receptor (beta chain) was obtained from a study of T cell changes during pregnancy in multiple sclerosis. This clone was picked up a small number of times. V was shortened by 7 bases and J by 1 base, with 13 bases between the two germline ends. Germline V lookup: CDR1 LNHDA, CDR2 SQIVND (reference sequence). The CDR3 sequence is 14 residues long. Assay: immunoSEQ multiplex PCR; the TCRdb copy retains only in-frame clones and omits some. The sample has about 60,000 clones, about 92% seen once. The receptor was isolated from a female donor in good health, enrolled as a control in a pregnancy study. This sequence joins TRBV19 and TRBJ1-2; a possible D gene is TRBD1 (6 bases). Material: peripheral blood, obtained in the second trimester of pregnancy. The CDR3 bases are TGTGCCAGTAAAAACAGGGCCCATAACTATGGCTACACCTTC. This translates into CASKNRAHNYGYTF.